Below, one T cell receptor beta chain is given with its context. With random hexamers, 0.5 to 1 ug RNA was reverse transcribed. Amplification of TCR beta CDR3 across 54 Vbeta and 13 Jbeta was performed with immunoSEQ multiplex PCR. Using its own MiXCR run on the immunoSEQ multiplex PCR reads, TCRdb lists one record per CDR3 protein. This repertoire shows roughly 120,000 distinct CDR3 sequences, around 94% found once; its top ten account for around 0.13%. This record belongs to a study of CD8 T cells in Susac syndrome. Per the germline V gene, CDR1 is SGHRS and CDR2 is YFSETQ. Trimming removed 0 bases at V and 6 bases at J, with 16 bases between. The CDR3 is 15 amino acids. TEMRA cells were FACS-enriched, and CD8+ and CD4+ T cells were isolated negatively.

The clonotype originates from a human donor with multiple sclerosis. This chain connects TRBV5-1 to TRBJ2-7, with D maybe TRBD1 (5 bases). Material for sequencing was CD4+ T cells from PBMCs. The CDR3 nucleotides are TGCGCCAGCAGCTTGGGTGCAGGGCCCCTCGGCGAGCAGTACTTC. This gives the protein CASSLGAGPLGEQYF.